These 9 T cell receptor beta chains originate from one sample sequenced in a study of cytomegalovirus exposure and HLA in healthy donors. PCR was performed using 60 Vbeta and 13 Jbeta primers. Sequenced by immunoSEQ multiplex PCR; TCRdb stores in-frame clones only, minus some. The top ten clones hold roughly 2% of a sample with 300,000 or so clones, roughly four fifths of them seen once. The sample taken for sequencing was PBMCs. These receptors all stem from a woman in her 40s in good health and CMV-seropositive.

This clone is a singleton in its sample. The chain is built from TRBV27 and TRBJ2-2, with 7 bases identical to TRBD2. Germline trimming cut 4 bases from V and 2 bases from J; bases unmatched to any gene: 1. There are 14 residues in the CDR3. In germline, CDR1 is MNHEY, CDR2 SMNVEV (reference sequence). CDR3 sequence: CASSWGLNTGELFF. DNA of the CDR3: TGTGCCAGCAGTTGGGGACTAAACACCGGGGAGCTGTTTTTT.

The gene calls are TRBV2 and TRBJ2-7; TRBD1 aligns across 8 bases. The length of the CDR3 is 14 residues. CDR1 is SNHLY, CDR2 FYNNEI, per germline. Unmatched junction bases numbered 11, after V lost 11 bases and J lost 2 bases. The CDR3 sequence: CAVTWTGSPYEQYF. The CDR3 coding sequence is TGTGCCGTCACGTGGACAGGGAGTCCCTACGAGCAGTACTTC.

This clone was counted only a few times. J is TRBJ2-7 and V is TRBV5-4, with D possibly being TRBD2 (6 bases). V was clipped by 2 bases and J by 2 bases, with 14 bases between them. The CDR3 has 15 residues. Germline CDR1 is SGHNT and CDR2 is YYREEE (reference sequence). In nucleotides, the CDR3 is TGTGCCAGCAGCTTAGGAGGGGACTCACCCTACGAGCAGTACTTC. Protein sequence: CASSLGGDSPYEQYF.

The CDR3 loop is CASSAQGNQPQHF. CDR3 nucleotide sequence: TGCGCCAGCAGCGCGCAGGGAAATCAGCCCCAGCATTTT. The rearrangement links TRBV5-1 to TRBJ1-5, with D possibly matching TRBD1 (5 bases). CDR1 is SGHRS and CDR2 is YFSETQ in the germline V gene. The length of the CDR3 is 13 residues. Deletions cut 4 bases from V and 4 bases from J, with 9 bases between.

The rearrangement uses TRBV7-2 and TRBJ2-7; D uncertain. Germline-derived CDR1 and CDR2 are SGHTA and FQGNSA. The CDR3 length is 11 residues. Trimming pared 2 bases from V and 4 bases from J, leaving 3 bases between. CDR3 sequence reads: CASSLSYEQYF. CDR3 nucleotide sequence: TGTGCCAGCAGCTTATCTTACGAGCAGTACTTC.

The chain uses TRBV28 and TRBJ1-6; D not certain. Per germline, CDR1 MDHEN and CDR2 SYDVKM. The CDR3 covers 16 residues. V gave up 1 base and J gave up 0 bases, with 7 bases separating them. DNA for the CDR3: TGTGCCAGCAGTTTATTACCGAGCTCCTATAATTCACCCCTCCACTTT. Protein: CASSLLPSSYNSPLHF. The full variable domain, rest sourced from reference TRBV28 and TRBJ1-6, is DVKVTQSSRYLVKRTGEKVFLECVQDMDHENMFWYRQDPGLGLRLIYFSYDVKMKEKGDIPEGYSVSREKKERFSLILESASTNQTSMYLCASSLLPSSYNSPLHFGNGTRLTVT.

V is TRBV27 and J is TRBJ2-6; 7 bases line up with TRBD1. The CDR3 length is 18 residues. Germline CDR1 MNHEY, CDR2 SMNVEV (reference sequence). After removal of 6 bases from V and 0 bases from J, the junction contained 11 bases not matched to a gene. The CDR3 DNA reads as TGTGCCAGCAGCCTCAGACAGGGCGCAAGCTCTGGGGCCAACGTCCTGACTTTC. This codes for CASSLRQGASSGANVLTF.

The chain is built from TRBV4-1 and TRBJ2-5; 7 bases map to TRBD2. The CDR3 has 13 amino acids. The germline CDR1 and CDR2 sequences are MGHRA and YSYEKL. Trimming removed 2 bases from V and 4 bases from J; junction bases left unmatched: 1. The chain's CDR3 is CASSQSSGETQYF. CDR3 in DNA: TGCGCCAGCAGCCAATCTAGCGGAGAGACCCAGTACTTC.

The gene calls are TRBV4-3 and TRBJ2-1; 11 nucleotides match TRBD2. The CDR3 length is 17 residues. The V gene's germline CDR1 is LGHNA and CDR2 YSLEER. Trimming took 3 bases from V and 7 from J; bases not matched to a gene: 11. In DNA, the CDR3 is TGCGCCAGCAGCCAGGCCCGGCTAGCGGGAGGCGTGAATGAGCAGTTCTTC. Translating gives CASSQARLAGGVNEQFF.